A single sample is the source of the 26 T cell receptor beta chains below, sequenced in a study of blood T cell repertoires in COVID-19. The method was immunoSEQ multiplex PCR; TCRdb's version includes in-frame clones alone and lacks a portion of them. The repertoire has more than 150,000 clones, roughly three quarters of them found once; the top ten carry under 15%. Sequencing input: PBMCs or T cells enriched from blood (not recorded which). Receptor source: a man in his 60s who had been exposed to COVID-19.

The chain uses TRBV18 and TRBJ1-4; D gene unclear. Germline V gives CDR1 KGHSH, CDR2 LQKENI. V lost 2 bases, J lost 3 bases, and 10 bases lay in between. This CDR3 is built from 15 residues. The CDR3 loop is CASSPRGQSNEKLFF. CDR3 DNA: TGTGCCAGCTCACCAAGAGGGCAGTCTAATGAAAAACTGTTTTTT.

The chain employs TRBV15 and TRBJ1-2, with a possible D match to TRBD1 (5 bases). The germline V gene encodes CDR1 LNHNV and CDR2 YYDKDF (reference sequence). CDR3 size: 19 residues. V was shortened by 3 bases and J by 1 base, with 24 bases between the two germline ends. CDR3 nucleotides: TGTGCCACCAGCAGGGGGATCAGGCCAGGGCAGAATCGTAACTATGGCTACACCTTC. This encodes CATSRGIRPGQNRNYGYTF.

Details on this clone: A much larger clone lies a single base off, so this may be a read error. This chain uses TRBV6-1 with TRBJ2-7, with D possibly matching TRBD1 (5 bases). The CDR3 is 14 amino acids. V lost 0 bases and J 0 bases, leaving 6 bases between the germline ends. Looked up from germline, CDR1 is MNHNS and CDR2 is SASEGT. CDR3 DNA sequence: TGTGCCAGCAGTGAAGCCGACAGCTCCTACGAGCAGTACTTC. As protein: CASSEADSSYEQYF.

This clone has just a few counts. J is TRBJ1-5 and V is TRBV5-4; D not resolved. The CDR3 covers 13 residues. V shed 2 bases and J shed 2 bases, with 5 bases lying between them. Germline CDR1 SGHNT, CDR2 YYREEE (reference sequence). The CDR3 region is CASSLAGNQPQHF. The CDR3 DNA sequence: TGTGCCAGCAGCTTAGCGGGCAATCAGCCCCAGCATTTT.

This chain connects TRBV7-9 to TRBJ1-5; a possible D gene is TRBD1 (6 bases). Germline V lookup: CDR1 SEHNR, CDR2 FQNEAQ (reference sequence). The ends were cut back, 2 bases at V and 4 bases at J, with 12 bases in the middle. The length of the CDR3 is 15 residues. The CDR3 nucleotides are TGTGCCAGCAGCTTATCTACGAGGGGGAATCAGCCCCAGCATTTT. Translated: CASSLSTRGNQPQHF. Supplemented by reference TRBV7-9 and TRBJ1-5, the full variable domain reads DTGVSQNPRHKITKRGQNVTFRCDPISEHNRLYWYRQTLGQGPEFLTYFQNEAQLEKSRLLSDRFSAERPKGSFSTLEIQRTEQGDSAMYLCASSLSTRGNQPQHFGDGTRLSIL.

The genes are TRBV7-9 and TRBJ2-5, with 13 bases that match TRBD2. V shed 4 bases, J shed 2 bases, and the junction held 10 bases outside the gene matches. In germline, CDR1 is SEHNR, CDR2 FQNEAQ (reference sequence). This CDR3 is built from 18 residues. The CDR3 DNA sequence: TGTGCCAGCAGCTCGAGATTCGGGACTAGCGGGAATCAAGAGACCCAGTACTTC. It is translated as CASSSRFGTSGNQETQYF.

In this sample, this clone turned up a few times. The chain recombines TRBV11-3 with TRBJ2-1; 7 bases are a match to TRBD1. The J segment lost 6 bases and the V segment lost 1 base, leaving 9 bases of the junction unmatched. CDR3 length equals 16 residues. CDR1 is SGHNT and CDR2 is YENEEA in the germline V gene. In DNA form, the CDR3 reads TGTGCCAGCAGCTTAGGGGTGACAGGGTCGTCCAATGAGCAGTTCTTC. Translating it yields CASSLGVTGSSNEQFF.

The chain has TRBV21-1 and TRBJ1-2; the D call in the table, TRBD1, was not verified against the DNA. TRBV21-1 is shown as a pseudogene. The CDR3 sequence is 14 residues long. The CDR3 protein is CASSTTGPLDGYTF. The CDR3 DNA follows: TGTGCCAGCAGCACGACAGGTCCTTTAGATGGCTACACCTTC.

To note about this clone: The sample has other DNA sequences that encode this CDR3 too. The V gene is TRBV6-5, the J gene TRBJ2-7; maybe TRBD2 (5 bases). The germline V gene encodes CDR1 MNHEY and CDR2 SVGAGI. CDR3 length equals 12 residues. Trimming removed 4 bases from V and 4 bases from J, with 8 bases in between. The CDR3 spells CASSSGGYEQYF. CDR3 sequence (DNA): TGTGCCAGCAGTTCCGGCGGGTACGAGCAGTACTTC.

The J gene is TRBJ1-6, the V gene TRBV10-3; maybe TRBD1 (6 bases). CDR1 is ENHRY and CDR2 is SYGVKD in the germline V gene. V was cut by 1 base and J by 10 bases, with 11 bases left in between. CDR3 length: 14 residues. CDR3 coding DNA: TGTGCCATCAGTGAGTACAGGGTTGGATCACCCCTCCACTTT. It yields the protein CAISEYRVGSPLHF.

This clone was found once. The chain links TRBV5-5 to TRBJ1-2; 7 bases are shared with TRBD1. CDR1 is SGHKS and CDR2 is YYEKEE in the germline V gene (reference sequence). J was trimmed by 1 base and V by 4 bases; bases with no gene match: 1. The CDR3 is 13 amino acids. The CDR3 sequence: CASSHRGNYGYTF. The CDR3 coding sequence is TGTGCCAGCAGCCACAGGGGTAACTATGGCTACACCTTC.

The J gene is TRBJ2-7, the V gene TRBV30; 13 bases are a match to TRBD2. The CDR3 has 15 amino acids. V was pared by 3 bases and J by 5 bases, with 7 bases of the junction left unmatched. Germline V gives CDR1 GTSNPN, CDR2 SVGIG (reference sequence). CDR3 residues: CAWSAGTSGTDEQYF. The CDR3 DNA reads as TGTGCCTGGAGCGCAGGGACTAGCGGGACCGACGAGCAGTACTTC.

This chain uses TRBV19 with TRBJ2-5, with D perhaps matching TRBD2 (5 bases). Trimming removed 9 bases at V and 4 bases at J, with 21 bases between. The CDR3 length is 15 residues. Germline V lookup: CDR1 LNHDA, CDR2 SQIVND (reference sequence). The CDR3 DNA reads TGTGCCAGCACTCCGAGAGAGGGCTTCGGAGAGACCCAGTACTTC. Protein sequence: CASTPREGFGETQYF.

V is TRBV6-5 and J is TRBJ2-1; 7 bases map to TRBD1. The germline CDR1 and CDR2 sequences are MNHEY and SVGAGI. J was trimmed by 0 bases and V by 2 bases; bases with no gene match: 1. The CDR3 sequence is 15 residues long. The CDR3 sequence: CASSYGQASYNEQFF. Written as DNA, the CDR3 is TGTGCCAGCAGTTACGGACAGGCCTCCTACAATGAGCAGTTCTTC.

This clone came up once. V gene TRBV9 combines with J gene TRBJ2-5, with D possibly TRBD2 on 5 matching bases. The V gene lost 0 bases and the J gene lost 6 bases, with 9 bases spanning the gap. The CDR3 contains 13 residues. CDR1 and CDR2 from the germline V gene are SGDLS and YYNGEE. The DNA for the CDR3 is TGTGCCAGCAGCGTAGACCCGGGGAAGACCCAGTACTTC. Translating it yields CASSVDPGKTQYF.

This chain uses TRBV5-4 with TRBJ1-2, with 10 bases that match TRBD1. CDR1 SGHNT and CDR2 YYREEE come from the germline V gene (reference sequence). Germline trimming cut 4 bases from V and 8 bases from J; bases unmatched to any gene: 8. The CDR3 extends over 14 amino acids. The CDR3 nucleotides are TGTGCCAGCAGCCGGGACAGGGGACCGGTGGGCTACACCTTC. It codes for CASSRDRGPVGYTF. Looking up the rest from reference TRBV5-4 and TRBJ1-2 gives the full variable domain: ETGVTQSPTHLIKTRGQQVTLRCSSQSGHNTVSWYQQALGQGPQFIFQYYREEENGRGNFPPRFSGLQFPNYSSELNVNALELDDSALYLCASSRDRGPVGYTFGSGTRLTVV.

This rearrangement joins TRBV7-9 to TRBJ1-1; TRBD1 matches 7 bases. The V and J ends lost 7 bases and 6 bases, in that order; junction bases with no gene match: 8. This CDR3 has 13 residues. From germline, CDR1 is SEHNR and CDR2 FQNEAQ (reference sequence). CDR3 protein: CASITDRDPEAFF. The CDR3 DNA reads as TGTGCCAGCATCACCGACAGGGACCCTGAAGCTTTCTTT.

The chain has TRBV10-1 and TRBJ2-1; perhaps TRBD2 as D (5 bases). V was cut by 0 bases and J by 7 bases, with 16 bases left in between. Germline V gene sequence: CDR1 WNHNN, CDR2 SYGVQD (reference sequence). The CDR3 contains 16 residues. CDR3 residues: CASSESLGVRGNEQFF. The CDR3 region has the DNA TGCGCCAGCAGTGAGTCCCTCGGGGTAAGAGGGAATGAGCAGTTCTTC.

This chain uses TRBV5-1 with TRBJ2-7, with 12 bases matching TRBD2. Germline V CDR1 and CDR2: SGHRS, YFSETQ. The CDR3 contains 14 residues. V shed 0 bases, J shed 6 bases, and the junction held 1 base outside the gene matches. The CDR3 sequence: CASSLELAGGEQYF. The CDR3 DNA is TGCGCCAGCAGCTTGGAACTAGCGGGAGGCGAGCAGTACTTC.

This chain joins TRBV9 and TRBJ2-1; D remains ambiguous. CDR3 length: 15 residues. Looked up from germline, CDR1 is SGDLS and CDR2 is YYNGEE. Trimming removed 0 bases from V and 1 base from J, with 8 bases in between. The chain's CDR3 is CASSVELQSYNEQFF. CDR3 DNA: TGTGCCAGCAGCGTAGAATTGCAGTCCTACAATGAGCAGTTCTTC.

This sequence joins TRBV19 and TRBJ1-4, with D possibly being TRBD1 (6 bases). This CDR3 has 14 amino acids. In germline, CDR1 is LNHDA, CDR2 SQIVND (reference sequence). V shed 3 bases and J shed 8 bases, with 13 bases lying between them. The CDR3 reads CASSILRGGEKLFF. DNA of the CDR3: TGTGCCAGTAGTATCCTCAGGGGCGGGGAAAAACTGTTTTTT. Based on the CDR3 plus reference TRBV19 and TRBJ1-4, the full variable domain is DGGITQSPKYLFRKEGQNVTLSCEQNLNHDAMYWYRQDPGQGLRLIYYSQIVNDFQKGDIAEGYSVSREKKESFPLTVTSAQKNPTAFYLCASSILRGGEKLFFGSGTQLSVL.

The J gene is TRBJ2-4, the V gene TRBV3-1 (or the pseudogene TRBV3-2); 8 bases are a match to TRBD2. CDR3 size: 18 residues. V trimming: 1 base; J trimming: 0 bases; junction bases outside the gene matches: 8. Germline V gene sequence: CDR1 LGHDT, CDR2 YNNKEL (reference sequence). CDR3 sequence (DNA): TGTGCCAGCAGCCAAGGAAGCGGGAGAAGGCTAGCCAAAAACATTCAGTACTTC. This encodes CASSQGSGRRLAKNIQYF.

The CDR3 DNA reads TGTGCCAGCAGCCCAGGGGGCGGACTCTACGAGCAGTACTTC. Translation: CASSPGGGLYEQYF. The gene calls are TRBV7-3 and TRBJ2-7; 8 bases map to TRBD1. The ends lost 5 bases at V and 3 bases at J; junction bases unmatched: 6. The CDR3 extends over 14 amino acids. Germline V CDR1 and CDR2: SGHTA, FQGTGA.

The gene calls are TRBV9 and TRBJ2-6; no clear D gene. The CDR3 extends over 15 amino acids. V lost 3 bases, J lost 2 bases, and 9 bases lay in between. Germline lookup yields CDR1 SGDLS and CDR2 YYNGEE. This CDR3 reads CASSEARAGANVLTF. The CDR3 DNA follows: TGTGCCAGCAGCGAGGCCCGGGCTGGGGCCAACGTCCTGACTTTC.

The chain employs TRBV3-1 (or the pseudogene TRBV3-2) and TRBJ1-4; no clear D gene. Trimming cost V 4 bases and J 6 bases, with 12 bases left between them. Germline-derived CDR1 and CDR2 are LGHDT and YNNKEL (reference sequence). CDR3 size: 14 residues. As DNA, the CDR3 is TGTGCCAGCAGCCCTAAAGTCCGTTATGAAAAACTGTTTTTT. This translates into CASSPKVRYEKLFF.

There are a few counts of this clone. V usage is TRBV7-9 and J usage is TRBJ1-1, with D uncertain. V shed 3 bases and J shed 1 base, with 6 bases lying between them. The CDR3 extends over 13 amino acids. The germline V gene encodes CDR1 SEHNR and CDR2 FQNEAQ (reference sequence). CDR3 nucleotide sequence: TGTGCCAGCAGCTTCAGTACGAACACTGAAGCTTTCTTT. This sequence encodes CASSFSTNTEAFF.